Sequencing of this T cell receptor beta chain was carried out in a study of blood T cells in healthy people across ages (dated by TCRdb to 2015 to 2017). Regarding the complete study: In model experiments, template switching captured about one uniquely barcoded TCR beta cDNA molecule for every two T cells. To track age-related changes in TCR beta repertoire diversity, the study relied on deep sequencing normalized with unique cDNA molecular identifiers. The donors were split into four age groups: young (average 16 years), middle-aged (around 37), aged (approximately 59) and long-lived (about 82). To avoid experimental bias, donors of different ages were spread randomly across the sequencing lanes. The study analyzed two additional independent replicas of 1 million unique cDNA reads from the same blood draw for two donors, one aged 18 to 29 and one aged 80 or older.

The paper as a whole reports these results and caveats: As age increased, observed TCR beta diversity per million T cells dropped in a roughly linear way, and a significant reduction was already evident by age 40. The long-lived group showed more naive CD4+ T cells, fewer expanded clones and increased TCR diversity than the aged group, suggesting age selection. Since profiling was done on bulk unsorted PBMCs, naive and antigen-experienced compartments could not be conclusively compared. A strong correlation was found between observed TCR beta diversity and the percentage of naive T cells measured by flow cytometry. Total diversity estimates from one million sequenced T cells were considered lower bounds and underestimates. Donor CMV infection status was unknown, potentially confounding age-related changes in expanded clonotypes.

As encoded in the germline V gene (reference sequence), CDR1 is SEHNR while CDR2 is FQNEAQ. Germline trimming amounts to 5 bases on V and 2 bases on J, with 10 as the count of junction bases outside the gene matches. From cysteine to phenylalanine, the CDR3 is 17 amino acids long. Just the 51-base CDR3 DNA is kept, in frame starting at base 1. Donors were a few dozen systemically healthy Caucasian individuals from Russia aged roughly 6 to 95 years. Each donor gave 8.5 to 10 milliliters of peripheral blood, collected into EDTA-treated Vacutainer tubes. Ficoll-Paque density-gradient centrifugation was used to isolate PBMCs, with at least 7 million obtained per sample. Trizol reagent was used to extract total RNA from the PBMCs, yielding at least 6 micrograms per sample. Naive CD45RAhigh/CD27high T cell percentages were measured by flow cytometry on a PBMC aliquot from every donor. The library was made by 5' RACE. The listed sequencing device is Illumina HiSeq 2500. The second PCR ran for about 6 to 12 cycles and used a J-beta primer mix along with a sample-barcoded 5' primer. Each TCR beta cDNA molecule received a unique molecular identifier from a template-switch 5' adaptor carrying 12 random nucleotides. At least 2.5 million CDR3-containing paired-end reads were obtained from each sample. First-strand cDNA was synthesized from all RNA with the Mint cDNA synthesis kit, primed by a TRBC-specific oligonucleotide. After uracil-DNA glycosylase treatment, a first 18-cycle PCR used universal primers M1SS and BC2_uni_R on all cDNA. The authors' pipeline ran thus. Each sample was normalized by randomly selecting 1 million high-quality reads, each carrying a distinct molecular identifier. Instead of being binned into consensus sequences, reads that shared molecular identifiers were thrown out. CDR3 identification, clonotype clustering and error correction used MiTCR with a Q25 quality threshold and the strictest error-elimination algorithm. A nonparametric unseen species model with Euler transformation was used to estimate a lower bound on total TCR beta diversity. TCRdb cleaned the public reads at Q25 with fastp, built clones with MiXCR and kept in-frame beta chains. Under each unique CDR3 protein, matching rows form one entry showing the most common genes and DNA. The authors' filters were not applied to this entry. The sample profile shows about 380,000 distinct CDR3 sequences; roughly half of them were found once. The ten largest account for 51% of the sample.

Note on this clonotype: The specificity of this receptor is unknown. No much larger clone is present one base from it, and per-base qualities are unavailable.

The specimen sequenced was blood. The TCR comes from a man aged 60 to 69 in good health. The sequence is built from TRBV7-9 and TRBJ2-1; 9 nucleotides in the junction match TRBD2. The CDR3 sequence is CASSPGEREATYNEQFF. The DNA sequence follows: TGTGCCAGCAGCCCCGGGGAGCGGGAGGCCACCTACAATGAGCAGTTCTTC.